The TCR beta chain under discussion was sequenced for a study of control samples from healthy donors and cancer patients. This table comes from immunoSEQ multiplex PCR, and its TCRdb copy is limited to in-frame clones, with some not included. The table includes 90,000 to 130,000 clones, over 75% detected once. CDR1 is LNHDA and CDR2 is SQIVND in the germline V gene (reference sequence). Trimming took off 3 bases at V and 4 bases at J, with 6 bases between the two ends. The CDR3 sequence is 12 residues long. The V gene is TRBV19, the J gene TRBJ1-2, with D uncertain. Sequenced input: PBMCs. The clonotype originates from a woman between 55 and 75 years old with lung cancer. The CDR3 here is CASSISAYGYTF. The CDR3 DNA sequence: TGTGCCAGTAGTATTTCCGCCTATGGCTACACCTTC.